A single sample is the source of the 14 T cell receptor beta chains below, sequenced in a study of vaccination effects on CD4 cells after COVID-19 (dated by TCRdb to 2022 to 2024). Libraries were constructed by the immunoSEQ multiplex PCR assay. TCRdb holds this immuneACCESS table with in-frame rearrangements only. Some clones are missing; in checked studies, unresolved V genes explain under half, and the rest has no known cause. Counted in this sample were under 75,000 clones; roughly 80% of them appeared once. The top ten clones comprise 9.5% to 15% of the sample. These receptors have no identified antigens. In the ViraFEST assay, PBMC were stimulated with viral peptide pools, and TCR sequencing was then used to find antigen-specific CD4+ T cell clonotypes based on their expansion. After around ten days of culture, CD4+ T cells were isolated with the EasySep CD4+ T cell isolation kit. Negative nucleocapsid antibody results before and after vaccination confirmed that the healthy vaccine recipients had no prior SARS-CoV-2 infection.

This sample comprised CD4+ T cells from PBMCs cultured with SARS-CoV-2 spike peptides, obtained before COVID-19 vaccination. The cell subset or site label corresponds to: SARS-CoV-2 spike overlapping peptide pool stimulation. These receptors were collected from a human donor who received a COVID-19 vaccine.

V and J are TRBV18 and TRBJ1-3, with 9 bases identical to TRBD1. Germline V gene lookup returns CDR1 KGHSH and CDR2 LQKENI. The CDR3 sequence is 16 residues long. The V and J ends lost 0 bases and 3 bases, in that order; junction bases with no gene match: 3. The DNA of the CDR3 is TGTGCCAGCTCACCACCGGGGACAGGGTTTGGAAACACCATATATTTT. The encoded protein is CASSPPGTGFGNTIYF.

The chain links TRBV3-1 (or the pseudogene TRBV3-2) to TRBJ2-1; 8 positions match TRBD2. Losses at the gene ends were 1 base for V and 4 bases for J; bases not matched to a gene: 6. The CDR3 length is 16 residues. Germline-derived CDR1 and CDR2 are LGHDT and YNNKEL (reference sequence). CDR3 coding DNA: TGTGCCAGCAGCCAAGGTTCACGGGGGGGATACAATGAGCAGTTCTTC. Translation gives CASSQGSRGGYNEQFF.

The chain carries TRBV6-1 and TRBJ1-5; 7 bases match TRBD1. This CDR3 region has 12 residues. Germline loops: CDR1 MNHNS, CDR2 SASEGT. The trim removed 0 bases at V and 11 bases at J, leaving 1 base unmatched. CDR3 residues: CASSEAGQAQHF. The CDR3 DNA sequence: TGTGCCAGCAGTGAAGCCGGACAGGCCCAGCATTTT.

The rearrangement joins TRBV2 to TRBJ2-5; TRBD1 matches at 10 bases. Germline CDR1 reads SNHLY; CDR2 reads FYNNEI. There are 16 residues in the CDR3. The junction had 12 bases not matched to a gene; V was cut back by 6 bases and J by 5 bases. The CDR3 sequence: CASRTAGTGVGETQYF. The CDR3 DNA sequence: TGTGCCAGCAGGACCGCCGGGACAGGGGTAGGGGAGACCCAGTACTTC.

The chain has TRBV19 and TRBJ2-1; no reliable D call. This CDR3 comprises 11 residues. V lost 1 base and J lost 10, with 5 bases in between. CDR1 LNHDA and CDR2 SQIVND come from the germline V gene (reference sequence). This chain's CDR3 is CASSIVGEQFF. The CDR3 bases are TGTGCCAGTAGTATAGTTGGCGAGCAGTTCTTC.

Remarks on this clone: Other DNA variants within this sample encode the same CDR3. The J gene is TRBJ2-5, the V gene TRBV7-3; 9 bases are shared with TRBD1. From germline, CDR1 is SGHTA and CDR2 FQGTGA. V dropped 6 bases and J dropped 5; count of bases not matched to a gene: 7. The CDR3 runs 14 residues. The CDR3 spells CASRSQGAEETQYF. Here the CDR3 DNA reads TGTGCCAGCAGGTCACAGGGGGCAGAGGAGACCCAGTACTTC. The complete variable domain, with remaining parts taken from reference TRBV7-3 and TRBJ2-5, reads GAGVSQTPSNKVTEKGKYVELRCDPISGHTALYWYRQSLGQGPEFLIYFQGTGAADDSGLPNDRFFAVRPEGSVSTLKIQRTERGDSAVYLCASRSQGAEETQYFGPGTRLLVL.

The J gene is TRBJ2-7, the V gene TRBV18; D is unresolved. This CDR3 has 13 amino acids. Trimming pared 3 bases from V and 7 bases from J, leaving 13 bases between. Germline assignment: CDR1 KGHSH and CDR2 LQKENI. The CDR3 nucleotides are TGTGCCAGCTCACCGTGGGCTCTTAGAGAGCAGTACGTC. Encoded protein: CASSPWALREQYV.

This chain joins TRBV6-4 and TRBJ2-3; D uncertain. Germline-derived CDR1 and CDR2 are MRHNA and SNTAGT. This CDR3 is built from 14 residues. Deletions cut 6 bases from V and 4 bases from J, with 14 bases between. CDR3 bases: TGTGCCAGCAGCGTGGGCCCGATCCCAGATACGCAGTATTTT. It is translated as CASSVGPIPDTQYF.

This clone was seen a single time. CDR3 amino acids: CATSDSTVASTDTQYF. In DNA, the CDR3 is TGTGCCACCAGTGATTCGACCGTAGCTAGCACAGATACGCAGTATTTT. The rearrangement uses TRBV24-1 and TRBJ2-3; D gene uncertain. V lost 2 bases, J lost 0 bases, and 11 bases lay in between. The germline CDR1 and CDR2 sequences are KGHDR and SFDVKD. CDR3 size: 16 residues.

The rearrangement links TRBV3-1 (or the pseudogene TRBV3-2) to TRBJ1-3, with a weak D call TRBD1 (5 bases). V was shortened by 3 bases and J by 0 bases, with 9 bases between the two germline ends. This CDR3 spans 15 amino acids. Germline CDR1 LGHDT, CDR2 YNNKEL (reference sequence). CDR3 region: CASSHVGASGNTIYF. Written as DNA, the CDR3 is TGTGCCAGCAGCCATGTCGGGGCCTCTGGAAACACCATATATTTT.

The genes are TRBV3-1 (or the pseudogene TRBV3-2) and TRBJ1-5; no clear D. CDR3 length equals 14 residues. The germline CDR1 and CDR2 sequences are LGHDT and YNNKEL (reference sequence). V lost 2 bases to trimming and J lost 5 bases, with 10 bases between them. In DNA, the CDR3 is TGTGCCAGCAGCCAATCGAAACCCGATCAGCCCCAGCATTTT. This sequence encodes CASSQSKPDQPQHF.

The chain is built from TRBV7-2 and TRBJ1-2; D remains unclear. V lost 3 bases and J lost 6, with 11 bases in between. The CDR3 has 13 amino acids. In germline, CDR1 is SGHTA, CDR2 FQGNSA. The CDR3 DNA follows: TGTGCCAGCAGCTTCGAAGGGATCCATGGCTACACCTTC. It specifies CASSFEGIHGYTF.

The table lists this clone with a count of one. The chain uses TRBV5-6 and TRBJ2-6; a possible D gene is TRBD2 (7 bases). Trimming left V 7 bases short and J 0 bases short, with 20 bases between. Germline CDR1 SGHDT, CDR2 YYEEEE. CDR3 length: 18 amino acids. The CDR3 DNA is TGTGCCAGCTATCTGGTCGGAGGGGGGGTCTCTGGGGCCAACGTCCTGACTTTC. Amino acid sequence: CASYLVGGGVSGANVLTF. Full variable domain (remainder filled in from reference TRBV5-6 and TRBJ2-6): DAGVTQSPTHLIKTRGQQVTLRCSPKSGHDTVSWYQQALGQGPQFIFQYYEEEERQRGNFPDRFSGHQFPNYSSELNVNALLLGDSALYLCASYLVGGGVSGANVLTFGAGSRLTVL.

The chain uses TRBV5-1 and TRBJ2-3; D is undetermined. The germline V gene has CDR1 SGHRS and CDR2 YFSETQ. This CDR3 spans 14 amino acids. With 0 bases removed from V and 4 bases from J, the gap between germline ends came to 9 bases. CDR3 bases: TGCGCCAGCAGCTTGGATACCTCATCAGATACGCAGTATTTT. Translating it yields CASSLDTSSDTQYF.